These T cell receptor beta chains were read from a single sample in a study of T cell responses to AZD1222 COVID-19 vaccine. Clones were sequenced by immunoSEQ multiplex PCR, and TCRdb holds only the in-frame ones, with some missing. The table lists about 140,000 clones, around 92% of them singletons, with about 3% in the top ten. This sample comprised peripheral blood, obtained on day 0 of AZD1222 vaccination. The receptors were gathered from an adult in good health. The CDR3 runs from the conserved cysteine through the conserved F or W. D genes are given only for firm matches. Size values are once, few and many counts, or a class for expanded clones, and some rows have none.

>TRBV3-1/TRBV3-2|TRBD2|TRBJ2-1|NA
TGTGCCAGCAGCCAAGATAGACTAGCGGGAACATTTGGAAATGAGCAGTTCTTC
CASSQDRLAGTFGNEQFF
>TRBV29-1|NA|TRBJ1-2|NA
TGCAGCGTTGTACTAGTTAGGGATGGCTACACCTTC
CSVVLVRDGYTF
>TRBV19|NA|TRBJ2-3|NA
TGTGCCAGTAGTGCGCGGGACTCCCGCACAGATACGCAGTATTTT
CASSARDSRTDTQYF
>TRBV4-1|TRBD2|TRBJ2-7|once
TGCGCCAGCAGCCCTCGGGTTAGCGGGATGTCCTACGAGCAGTACTTC
CASSPRVSGMSYEQYF
>TRBV11-2|NA|TRBJ1-3|NA
TGTGCCAGCAGCCCCACTACGGGCTCTGGAAACACCATATATTTT
CASSPTTGSGNTIYF
>TRBV3-1/TRBV3-2|TRBD2|TRBJ2-3|NA
TGTGCCAGCAGCAATAGCGGGGGGTTAGATACGCAGTATTTT
CASSNSGGLDTQYF
>TRBV5-1|TRBD2|TRBJ2-2|NA
TGCGCCAGCAGCTTGGAGGCGGGAGGAAGGGCCGGGGAGCTGTTTTTT
CASSLEAGGRAGELFF
>TRBV19|TRBD1|TRBJ2-2|NA
TGTGCCAGTAGTATTCGGGGTCAGGGGGTTACCGGGGAGCTGTTTTTT
CASSIRGQGVTGELFF
>TRBV6-2/TRBV6-3|NA|TRBJ2-3|NA
TGTGCCAGCAGTTTTCATGCAGATACGCAGTATTTT
CASSFHADTQYF
>TRBV6-1|TRBD2|TRBJ2-7|NA
TGTGCCAGCAGTGAACCGGGACTACCCTACGAGCAGTACTTC
CASSEPGLPYEQYF
>TRBV4-3|NA|TRBJ1-4|NA
TGCGCCAGCAGCCAAGCCCACTTTGTAGATGAAAAACTGTTTTTT
CASSQAHFVDEKLFF
>TRBV7-9|NA|TRBJ1-1|NA
TGTGCCAGCAGCTTGAGTATGCGGGGGACTGAAGCTTTCTTT
CASSLSMRGTEAFF
>TRBV7-7|NA|TRBJ1-3|NA
TGTGCTAGCAGCTTATCTTACGGAAACACCATATATTTT
CASSLSYGNTIYF
>TRBV4-1|TRBD1|TRBJ1-2|NA
TGCGCCAGCAGCCAAGCCCCGGGACAGGGAACCTATGGCTACACCTTC
CASSQAPGQGTYGYTF
>TRBV7-9|NA|TRBJ1-2|NA
TGTGCCAGCAGCTTTACAGGGCCCTACTATGGCTACACCTTC
CASSFTGPYYGYTF
>TRBV7-2|TRBD2|TRBJ2-5|NA
TGTGCCAGCAGCTTTCCGAACGGGAGGGCAGAGACCCAGTACTTC
CASSFPNGRAETQYF
>TRBV11-3|TRBD2|TRBJ2-2|NA
TGTGCCAGCAGCTTAATTAGCGGGGGAACCGGGGAGCTGTTTTTT
CASSLISGGTGELFF
>TRBV12-3/TRBV12-4|NA|TRBJ1-3|NA
TGTGCCAGCAGTCCCCGGGGGGGGAAGAATTTT
CASSPRGGKNF
>TRBV6-5|NA|TRBJ2-2|NA
TGTGCCAGCAGTTATGTGCACTACCCGAACACCGGGGAGCTGTTTTTT
CASSYVHYPNTGELFF
>TRBV6-2/TRBV6-3|NA|TRBJ2-1|NA
TGTGCCAGCAGTAAGCTTGGGAATGAGCAGTTCTTC
CASSKLGNEQFF
>TRBV4-1|NA|TRBJ2-7|NA
TGCGCCAGCAGCCCGGGACTGCTTGGAAACGAGCAGTACTTC
CASSPGLLGNEQYF
>TRBV3-1/TRBV3-2|TRBD2|TRBJ2-1|NA
TGTGCCAGCAGCCAAGTGGAGCGGGAGTTGGGGAATGAGCAGTTCTTC
CASSQVERELGNEQFF
>TRBV6-2/TRBV6-3|NA|TRBJ2-5|NA
TGTGCCAGCAGTTACTTTGACGGAATGGCCCAGTACTTC
CASSYFDGMAQYF
>TRBV3-1/TRBV3-2|TRBD2|TRBJ2-1|NA
TGTGCCAGCACCGGAGATTGGACTAGCGGGAGGGGGCGATTTCTAAGCTCCTACAATGAGCAGTTCTTC
CASTGDWTSGRGRFLSSYNEQFF
>TRBV9|NA|TRBJ1-2|NA
TGTGCCAGCAGCACCGGTGGGTATGGCTACACCTTC
CASSTGGYGYTF